This T cell receptor (beta chain) was documented in a study of tumor-infiltrating lymphocytes in primary liver carcinoma. Turning to the study itself: Staged T1-T3 N0M0, the tumors had sizes that ranged from roughly 4.2 to 10 cm across.

V gave up 5 bases and J gave up 5 bases, with 22 bases separating them. Germline V lookup: CDR1 SGHTS, CDR2 YDEGEE. This CDR3 is built from 16 residues. Constant-region priming of 500 to 550 ng total RNA yielded TCR beta cDNA. Nested multiplex PCR, run for three rounds with slightly modified ARM-PCR, yielded TCR beta libraries. The study ran its first two PCR rounds for around 10 cycles each, using TRBV1-TRBV30 forward primers and a C-beta reverse primer. One entry per CDR3 protein results from TCRdb running MiXCR on the multiplex PCR reads. The sample holds about 310,000 distinct CDR3 sequences, almost 60% seen once. Germline DNA was also extracted, and blood RNA derived from unsorted whole blood.

The chain employs TRBV5-8 and TRBJ2-5; D call uncertain. The sequence was collected from a woman aged 30 to 39 with primary liver carcinoma and hepatitis B virus infection. Sequenced input: peripheral blood. The chain's CDR3 is CASRSITPTPGETQYF. Here the CDR3 DNA reads TGTGCCAGCAGATCCATCACGCCGACACCTGGCGAGACCCAGTACTTC.